These 24 T cell receptor beta chains share one sample of origin, sequenced in a study of blood T cell repertoires in COVID-19. The data were produced by immunoSEQ multiplex PCR, yet TCRdb's version contains in-frame clones alone and is incomplete. The data show 67,000 or so clones, approximately 80% seen once. What was sequenced was peripheral blood. The receptors shown here come from an older woman with acute or convalescent COVID-19.

The J gene is TRBJ1-2, the V gene TRBV19; 8 bases align to TRBD1. The J segment lost 4 bases and the V segment lost 5 bases, leaving 18 bases of the junction unmatched. This CDR3 comprises 18 residues. Looked up from germline, CDR1 is LNHDA and CDR2 is SQIVND (reference sequence). CDR3 in amino acids: CASSPTIQTGANPYGYTF. The CDR3 DNA sequence: TGTGCCAGTAGTCCCACAATCCAGACAGGGGCCAATCCCTATGGCTACACCTTC.

This clone was found many times. The same CDR3 is also encoded by other DNA sequences in this sample. The rearrangement joins TRBV19 to TRBJ2-6, with no clear D. This CDR3 is 15 amino acids long. Per germline, CDR1 LNHDA and CDR2 SQIVND (reference sequence). V was cut by 4 bases and J by 0 bases, with 7 bases left in between. The CDR3 DNA reads TGTGCCAGTAGTACCCCCAGCTCTGGGGCCAACGTCCTGACTTTC. It encodes CASSTPSSGANVLTF.

The DNA of the CDR3 is TGTGCCAGCACCTCGGGGGGTTCCACTGAAGCTTTCTTT. It specifies CASTSGGSTEAFF. This chain connects TRBV27 to TRBJ1-1, with TRBD1 as a possible D gene (5 bases). The length of the CDR3 is 13 residues. Germline CDR1 is MNHEY and CDR2 is SMNVEV (reference sequence). Trimming removed 7 bases at V and 4 bases at J, with 13 bases between.

V and J are TRBV9 and TRBJ1-3, with D unresolved. The CDR3 loop spans 15 amino acids. Per the germline V gene, CDR1 is SGDLS and CDR2 is YYNGEE. Trimming pared 6 bases from V and 2 bases from J, leaving 15 bases between. CDR3 region: CASTGAPNAGNTIYF. The CDR3 coding sequence is TGTGCCAGCACCGGAGCCCCGAACGCTGGAAACACCATATATTTT.

The chain is built from TRBV7-2 and TRBJ2-2, with TRBD2 identical over 10 bases. Germline CDR1 reads SGHTA; CDR2 reads FQGNSA. Trimming removed 4 bases from V and 5 bases from J; junction bases left unmatched: 10. This CDR3 has 17 residues. The CDR3 sequence: CASSWGVAGGGTGELFF. The CDR3 DNA sequence: TGTGCCAGCAGCTGGGGGGTAGCGGGAGGAGGGACCGGGGAGCTGTTTTTT.

The chain links TRBV29-1 to TRBJ1-1; D not resolved. The germline V gene encodes CDR1 SQVTM and CDR2 ANQGSEA. This CDR3 has 12 residues. With 4 bases removed from V and 1 base from J, the gap between germline ends came to 7 bases. The CDR3 is CSVGTGNTEAFF. CDR3 DNA sequence: TGCAGCGTTGGTACGGGGAACACTGAAGCTTTCTTT. Complete variable domain (other parts from reference TRBV29-1 and TRBJ1-1): SAVISQKPSRDICQRGTSLTIQCQVDSQVTMMFWYRQQPGQSLTLIATANQGSEATYESGFVIDKFPISRPNLTFSTLTVSNMSPEDSSIYLCSVGTGNTEAFFGQGTRLTVV.

The chain combines TRBV30 with TRBJ2-1, with 7 bases matching TRBD1. Germline lookup yields CDR1 GTSNPN and CDR2 SVGIG (reference sequence). This CDR3 is 11 amino acids long. V lost 5 bases and J lost 15; bases outside the gene matches: 10. DNA for the CDR3: TGTGCCTGGTCACCGGTAGACAGGGCGTTCTTC. Its translation is CAWSPVDRAFF.

This clone was counted between two and nine times. The CDR3: CASSEPGQGYNEQFF. The CDR3 region has the DNA TGTGCCAGCAGTGAACCGGGACAGGGTTACAATGAGCAGTTCTTC. The rearrangement links TRBV6-1 to TRBJ2-1; 9 bases are a match to TRBD1. Trimming removed 2 bases from V and 4 bases from J; junction bases left unmatched: 3. The CDR3 loop spans 15 amino acids. The germline gives CDR1 MNHNS, CDR2 SASEGT.

As DNA, the CDR3 is TGTGCCAGCGCCAACAGGGGCCCCCGGGACGAGCAGTACTTC. It codes for CASANRGPRDEQYF. The chain couples TRBV27 to TRBJ2-7; TRBD1 matches at 7 bases. The CDR3 contains 14 residues. J gave up 5 bases and V 8 bases, and 12 bases lay outside the gene matches. Germline V gene sequence: CDR1 MNHEY, CDR2 SMNVEV (reference sequence).

The chain joins TRBV18 to TRBJ2-7, with TRBD1 matching over 7 bases. The CDR3 runs 14 residues. Germline V gives CDR1 KGHSH, CDR2 LQKENI. The V segment lost 3 bases and the J segment 7 bases; nucleotides outside the gene matches: 9. The CDR3 DNA is TGTGCCAGCTCACCGCGACAGGGCTCCGGAGAGCAGTACTTC. Translated, it gives CASSPRQGSGEQYF.

The chain combines TRBV30 with TRBJ2-3; TRBD2 is a possible D gene (7 bases). V lost 4 bases and J lost 1, with 12 bases in between. Germline V gene sequence: CDR1 GTSNPN, CDR2 SVGIG (reference sequence). This CDR3 has 14 amino acids. The chain's CDR3 is CAWTRGGGTDTQYF. CDR3 bases: TGTGCCTGGACCAGGGGAGGGGGCACAGATACGCAGTATTTT.

The chain has TRBV9 and TRBJ2-7; a possible D gene is TRBD2 (6 bases). The CDR3 covers 14 residues. The V gene lost 0 bases and the J gene lost 8 bases, with 15 bases spanning the gap. CDR1 and CDR2 from the germline V gene are SGDLS and YYNGEE. The DNA of the CDR3 is TGTGCCAGCAGCGTAGCGGCAGACGGGGGAAAGCAGTACTTC. Its translation: CASSVAADGGKQYF.

This chain uses TRBV14 with TRBJ2-3, with 7 positions matching TRBD2. The J segment lost 6 bases and the V segment lost 0 bases, leaving 15 bases of the junction unmatched. Germline-derived CDR1 and CDR2 are SGHDN and FVKESK. The length of the CDR3 is 18 residues. The CDR3 DNA is TGTGCCAGCAGCCAAGATCCCCCAGGGAGGGCCGTTATTGATACGCAGTATTTT. Its translation is CASSQDPPGRAVIDTQYF.

Note on this clone: The sample holds other DNA sequences that translate to the same CDR3. The genes are TRBV4-3 and TRBJ1-2; weak D call: TRBD1 (6 bases). CDR1 LGHNA and CDR2 YSLEER come from the germline V gene. The V end lost 0 bases, the J end lost 5 bases, and 19 bases lay between the germline ends. The CDR3 contains 17 residues. The CDR3 DNA reads TGCGCCAGCAGCCAAGATTCTTACGGCAGGGGAAGGTATGGCTACACCTTC. This encodes CASSQDSYGRGRYGYTF.

The J gene is TRBJ1-5, the V gene TRBV6-1; 7 nucleotides agree with TRBD1. Germline CDR1 is MNHNS and CDR2 is SASEGT. This CDR3 has 13 amino acids. J was trimmed by 7 bases and V by 0 bases; bases with no gene match: 0. CDR3 sequence reads: CASSEAGGQPQHF. The CDR3 region has the DNA TGTGCCAGCAGTGAAGCAGGGGGCCAGCCCCAGCATTTT.

The V and J genes are TRBV19 and TRBJ1-1; possibly TRBD1 for D (5 bases). This CDR3 comprises 13 residues. V lost 3 bases to trimming and J lost 4 bases, with 9 bases between them. Germline CDR1 and CDR2: LNHDA and SQIVND (reference sequence). The CDR3 bases are TGTGCCAGTAGTATGGGGCAGGGCACTGAAGCTTTCTTT. Translating gives CASSMGQGTEAFF.

CDR3 nucleotide sequence: TGTGCCAGCAGTTTATCTGGTAGCGGGAGTTCCTACAATGAGCAGTTCTTC. Amino acid sequence: CASSLSGSGSSYNEQFF. The V gene is TRBV27, the J gene TRBJ2-1, with 9 bases that match TRBD2. The trim removed 0 bases at V and 1 base at J, leaving 4 bases unmatched. The germline V gene has CDR1 MNHEY and CDR2 SMNVEV (reference sequence). The CDR3 is 17 residues long.

This sequence joins TRBV12-3 or TRBV12-4 and TRBJ2-1, with no clear D. Trimming took off 6 bases at V and 6 bases at J, with 9 bases between the two ends. This CDR3 region has 12 residues. CDR3 region: CASSGDRNEQFF. The CDR3 coding sequence is TGTGCCAGCAGCGGTGATCGCAATGAGCAGTTCTTC.

The CDR3, as DNA: TGTGCCAGCAGCGTTAATTTAGGGGGATCTGGGGACGAGCAGTACTTC. As protein: CASSVNLGGSGDEQYF. V usage is TRBV9 and J usage is TRBJ2-7; tentative D call: TRBD1 (6 bases). In germline, CDR1 is SGDLS, CDR2 YYNGEE. The CDR3 is 16 amino acids. With 2 bases removed from V and 5 bases from J, the gap between germline ends came to 20 bases.

This chain connects TRBV19 to TRBJ1-2, with 7 bases fitting TRBD1. CDR1 is LNHDA and CDR2 is SQIVND in the germline V gene (reference sequence). J lost 0 bases, V lost 3 bases, and 1 base had no gene match. The CDR3 has 14 amino acids. CDR3 coding DNA: TGTGCCAGTAGTATTACAGGGGCTAACTATGGCTACACCTTC. This encodes CASSITGANYGYTF.

This clone has a handful of counts. The chain links TRBV6-2 or TRBV6-3 to TRBJ1-6, with a possible D match to TRBD1 (5 bases). CDR1 is MNHEY, CDR2 SVGEGT, per germline. The CDR3 has 16 amino acids. Trimming pared 0 bases from V and 10 bases from J, leaving 16 bases between. The CDR3: CASSYSGRQRGSPLHF. The CDR3 nucleotides are TGTGCCAGCAGTTACTCGGGCAGACAAAGGGGATCACCCCTCCACTTT.

This chain connects TRBV3-1 (or the pseudogene TRBV3-2) to TRBJ2-7; the D is unclear. This CDR3 is built from 14 residues. Trimming pared 0 bases from V and 6 bases from J, leaving 12 bases between. Germline-derived CDR1 and CDR2 are LGHDT and YNNKEL (reference sequence). The CDR3 protein is CASSQDNGVSEQYF. As DNA, the CDR3 is TGTGCCAGCAGCCAAGATAACGGAGTTAGCGAGCAGTACTTC.

CDR3 protein: CASSLEGQGFYEQYF. In DNA form, the CDR3 reads TGTGCCAGCAGCTTGGAGGGACAGGGATTCTACGAGCAGTACTTC. The rearrangement uses TRBV5-4 and TRBJ2-7; 9 bases align to TRBD1. The CDR3 has 15 amino acids. Germline trimming cut 0 bases from V and 3 bases from J; bases unmatched to any gene: 4. Germline-derived CDR1 and CDR2 are SGHNT and YYREEE (reference sequence). Filled out from reference TRBV5-4 and TRBJ2-7, the complete variable domain reads ETGVTQSPTHLIKTRGQQVTLRCSSQSGHNTVSWYQQALGQGPQFIFQYYREEENGRGNFPPRFSGLQFPNYSSELNVNALELDDSALYLCASSLEGQGFYEQYFGPGTRLTVT.

The chain joins TRBV7-2 to TRBJ2-1; 11 positions agree with TRBD2. The length of the CDR3 is 16 residues. The junction had 3 bases not matched to a gene; V was cut back by 1 base and J by 4 bases. Germline CDR1 is SGHTA and CDR2 is FQGNSA. CDR3 amino acids: CASSLETSGAYNEQFF. The CDR3 coding sequence is TGTGCCAGCAGCTTAGAGACTAGCGGGGCATACAATGAGCAGTTCTTC.